This T cell receptor (beta chain) came from a study of CD4 T cells in relation to SARS-CoV-2 and coronaviruses. General observations from the study: Around 62% of donors had memory CD4+ clonotypes crossrecognizing SARS-CoV-2 and common cold coronavirus spike.

This clone was seen just once. Its antigen is currently unknown. Before the COVID-19 pandemic, during about 2011-2019, CD4+ T cells were taken from unexposed donors. The cells were cultured for less than twelve days before CD4+ T cells were isolated. Unexposed-donor CD4+ T cells were probed with SARS-CoV-2 S/N and four cold-coronavirus spikes, cells permitting. The CDR3 extends over 14 amino acids. CDR1 is SNHLY, CDR2 FYNNEI, per germline. The ends lost 10 bases at V and 1 base at J; junction bases unmatched: 8. Profiling relied on immunoSEQ multiplex PCR, and the TCRdb table lists in-frame clones only, not all of them. Of roughly 18,000 clones detected, about 70% appear once; the ten largest clones hold approximately 30%.

The V call is TRBV2, the J call TRBJ2-5; TRBD2 agrees at 8 bases. Sequencing used CD4+ T cells from PBMCs, cultured in vitro. This clonotype originated in a human donor in good health. This chain's CDR3 is CATTRTSGQETQYF. Written as DNA, the CDR3 is TGTGCCACTACGAGAACTAGCGGCCAAGAGACCCAGTACTTC.